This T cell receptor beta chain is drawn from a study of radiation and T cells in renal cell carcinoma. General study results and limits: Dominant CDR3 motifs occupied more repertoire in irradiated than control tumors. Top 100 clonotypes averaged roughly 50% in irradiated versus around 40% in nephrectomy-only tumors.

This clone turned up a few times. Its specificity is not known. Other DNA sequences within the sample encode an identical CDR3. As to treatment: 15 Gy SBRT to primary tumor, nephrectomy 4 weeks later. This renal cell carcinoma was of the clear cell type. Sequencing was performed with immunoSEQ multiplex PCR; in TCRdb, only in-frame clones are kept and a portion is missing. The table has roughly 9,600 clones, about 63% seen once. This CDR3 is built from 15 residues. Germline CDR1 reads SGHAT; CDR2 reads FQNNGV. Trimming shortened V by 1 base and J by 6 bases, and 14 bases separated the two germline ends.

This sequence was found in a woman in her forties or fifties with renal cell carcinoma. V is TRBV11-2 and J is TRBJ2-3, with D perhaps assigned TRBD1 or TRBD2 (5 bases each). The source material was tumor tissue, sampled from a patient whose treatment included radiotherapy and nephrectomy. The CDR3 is CASSLGAGARDTQYF. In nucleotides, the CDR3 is TGTGCCAGCAGCTTAGGCGCCGGGGCCCGGGATACGCAGTATTTT.